These 23 T cell receptor beta chains were sequenced from one sample in a study of vaccination and CD4 T cells after COVID-19. For these receptors, no antigen is known. Sequenced with the Oncomine TCR Beta short-read assay was DNA taken from cultured CD4+ T cells. In TCRdb, the PCR reads were re-called with MiXCR into one record per CDR3 protein. The data hold over 10,000 distinct CDR3 sequences, with 30% to 45% observed a single time. Treatment in this sample: approximately nine-day PBMC culture with coronavirus spike peptide pools or control peptides (ViraFEST assay). Source material: cultured CD4+ T cells from blood. The receptors come from a human donor with COVID-19.

The rearrangement uses TRBV23-1 and TRBJ1-5; D perhaps matches TRBD1 (6 bases). TRBV23-1 belongs to the ORF category, with a function that is uncertain. With 8 bases removed from V and 7 bases from J, the gap between germline ends came to 18 bases. This CDR3 is 14 amino acids long. The CDR3 spells CASARPAGTQPQHF. For the CDR3, the DNA is TGCGCCAGCGCGCGTCCGGCGGGGACACAGCCCCAGCATTTT.

The chain employs TRBV5-4 and TRBJ2-1, with 14 positions matching TRBD2. CDR3 size: 17 residues. With 7 bases clipped from V and 6 bases from J, the junction kept 12 bases outside the gene matches. The germline gives CDR1 SGHNT, CDR2 YYREEE (reference sequence). CDR3 bases: TGTGCCAGCGGGGGACGGACTAGCGGGGGGCCCGGCAATGAGCAGTTCTTC. This encodes CASGGRTSGGPGNEQFF.

In its sample, this clonotype was seen a few times. The chain has TRBV5-4 and TRBJ1-2, with TRBD1 identical over 10 bases. Germline CDR1 SGHNT, CDR2 YYREEE (reference sequence). Losses at the gene ends were 4 bases for V and 1 base for J; bases not matched to a gene: 10. The CDR3 contains 17 residues. This chain's CDR3 is CASSPLGQGKDNYGYTF. CDR3 nucleotide sequence: TGTGCCAGCAGCCCACTGGGACAGGGGAAGGATAACTATGGCTACACCTTC.

This clonotype was picked up a small number of times. The V gene is TRBV20-1, the J gene TRBJ1-6; D unclear. V was clipped by 3 bases and J by 5 bases, with 11 bases between them. CDR3 size: 14 residues. Germline V gene data show CDR1 as DFQATT and CDR2 as SNEGSKA (reference sequence). In nucleotides, the CDR3 is TGCAGTGCTAGCAGCTCCGGAAATAATTCACCCCTCCACTTT. This gives the protein CSASSSGNNSPLHF.

The chain uses TRBV4-1 and TRBJ1-2; D not resolved. V was cut by 0 bases and J by 4 bases, with 3 bases left in between. The CDR3 has 12 residues. Germline V gene data show CDR1 as MGHRA and CDR2 as YSYEKL. The CDR3, as DNA: TGCGCCAGCAGCCAAGAATCCTATGGCTACACCTTC. This gives the protein CASSQESYGYTF.

This clonotype was counted a few times. This sequence joins TRBV6-2 or TRBV6-3 and TRBJ2-1, with 7 positions matching TRBD2. The J segment lost 10 bases and the V segment lost 2 bases, leaving 11 bases of the junction unmatched. This CDR3 comprises 15 residues. Germline-derived CDR1 and CDR2 are MNHEY and SVGEGT. CDR3: CASSYELGREEEQFF. For the CDR3, the DNA is TGTGCCAGCAGTTACGAGTTGGGCCGGGAGGAGGAGCAGTTCTTC.

Here the CDR3 reads CASSLAGPWDFNEQFF. The CDR3 DNA follows: TGCGCCAGCAGCTTGGCTGGACCGTGGGACTTCAATGAGCAGTTCTTC. The V call is TRBV5-1, the J call TRBJ2-1; TRBD2 is a possible D gene (6 bases). CDR1 is SGHRS, CDR2 YFSETQ, per germline. V dropped 0 bases and J dropped 6 bases, with 16 bases sitting between them. CDR3 length: 16 amino acids.

The CDR3 loop reads CASSGTGRQPQHF. DNA of the CDR3: TGTGCCAGCAGTGGGACAGGGAGGCAGCCCCAGCATTTT. The chain carries TRBV27 and TRBJ1-5; 9 bases are shared with TRBD1. In germline, CDR1 is MNHEY, CDR2 SMNVEV (reference sequence). V dropped 5 bases and J dropped 7; count of bases not matched to a gene: 3. This CDR3 spans 13 amino acids.

The chain is built from TRBV24-1 and TRBJ2-2, with D uncertain. The CDR3 loop spans 12 amino acids. V lost 4 bases to trimming and J lost 1 base, with 0 bases between them. Germline V gives CDR1 KGHDR, CDR2 SFDVKD. CDR3 sequence (DNA): TGTGCCACCAGTGAGAACACCGGGGAGCTGTTTTTT. This codes for CATSENTGELFF.

The rearrangement joins TRBV5-1 to TRBJ1-6, with D tentatively TRBD1 (6 bases). Deletions cut 4 bases from V and 6 bases from J, with 11 bases between. Germline V gene sequence: CDR1 SGHRS, CDR2 YFSETQ. The CDR3 contains 14 residues. The CDR3 DNA is TGCGCCAGCAGCGCCGGGACAACTAATTCACCCCTCCACTTT. Its protein product is CASSAGTTNSPLHF.

J is TRBJ1-2 and V is TRBV5-6; possible D gene TRBD1, 6 bases. Trimming stripped 7 bases from V and 4 bases from J, with 17 bases between. Looked up from germline, CDR1 is SGHDT and CDR2 is YYEEEE. The CDR3 totals 14 residues. The CDR3 DNA follows: TGTGCCAGCCGGGGTGACAGGCGGCTCTATGGCTACACCTTC. Translating gives CASRGDRRLYGYTF.

J is TRBJ1-5 and V is TRBV6-1; D gene uncertain. Trimming shortened V by 6 bases and J by 4 bases, and 10 bases separated the two germline ends. The CDR3 consists of 13 residues. Germline lookup yields CDR1 MNHNS and CDR2 SASEGT. CDR3 coding DNA: TGTGCCAGCAGGACATACAAAAATCAGCCCCAGCATTTT. Amino acid sequence: CASRTYKNQPQHF.

The sample holds a few counts of this clonotype. V is TRBV5-1 and J is TRBJ2-7; D is perhaps TRBD1 (5 bases). Germline V gene sequence: CDR1 SGHRS, CDR2 YFSETQ. The CDR3 contains 12 residues. The ends were cut back, 7 bases at V and 3 bases at J, with 11 bases in the middle. CDR3 residues: CASRVQGYEQYF. DNA for the CDR3: TGCGCCAGCCGGGTCCAGGGCTACGAGCAGTACTTC.

The chain links TRBV28 to TRBJ2-2; TRBD2 aligns across 11 bases. This CDR3 has 16 residues. Germline V CDR1 and CDR2: MDHEN, SYDVKM. The ends lost 4 bases at V and 2 bases at J; junction bases unmatched: 3. The CDR3 sequence is CASSSLAGGNTGELFF. In DNA, the CDR3 is TGTGCCAGCAGTTCGCTAGCGGGGGGAAACACCGGGGAGCTGTTTTTT.

The chain joins TRBV6-1 to TRBJ1-2; no reliable D call. The CDR3 has 11 residues. Germline CDR1 reads MNHNS; CDR2 reads SASEGT. V was pared by 10 bases and J by 0 bases, with 6 bases between. CDR3 nucleotides: TGTGCCACCACTTCTAACTATGGCTACACCTTC. Amino acid sequence: CATTSNYGYTF.

The chain has TRBV2 and TRBJ1-4; TRBD1 agrees at 8 bases. V trimming: 6 bases; J trimming: 3 bases; junction bases outside the gene matches: 3. The CDR3 is 14 amino acids. Per the germline V gene, CDR1 is SNHLY and CDR2 is FYNNEI. The CDR3, as DNA: TGTGCCAGCAGGGGGACAGGTGCTAATGAAAAACTGTTTTTT. Amino acids: CASRGTGANEKLFF.

This CDR3 is CASSLGRDGLLTGTQYF. The CDR3 DNA is TGTGCCAGCAGCTTAGGGAGGGACGGACTCCTTACCGGTACGCAGTATTTT. V and J are TRBV7-8 and TRBJ2-3; possibly TRBD2 for D (6 bases). Trimming took off 1 base at V and 8 bases at J, with 22 bases between the two ends. This CDR3 has 17 residues. Germline loops: CDR1 SGHVS, CDR2 FQNEAQ.

This clonotype was counted only a few times. In nucleotides, the CDR3 is TGTGCCAGCAGGTTGGGGGGAAACGACAATCAGCCCCAGCATTTT. It encodes CASRLGGNDNQPQHF. The V gene is TRBV12-3 or TRBV12-4, the J gene TRBJ1-5, with D maybe TRBD1 (5 bases). The CDR3 loop spans 15 amino acids. The germline V and J ends were trimmed by 6 bases and 3 bases, with 15 bases remaining between them.

This clonotype has just a few counts. The chain uses TRBV6-1 and TRBJ1-2, with 8 nucleotides matching TRBD1. The CDR3 has 15 residues. Germline CDR1 and CDR2: MNHNS and SASEGT. Germline trimming cut 6 bases from V and 1 base from J; bases unmatched to any gene: 7. The CDR3 DNA sequence: TGTGCCAGCAGAAGACAGGGGTTGGTTAACTATGGCTACACCTTC. Amino acid sequence: CASRRQGLVNYGYTF.

This clonotype was found a few times. This chain links TRBV20-1 with TRBJ1-6, with 8 positions matching TRBD1. CDR1 DFQATT and CDR2 SNEGSKA come from the germline V gene (reference sequence). The V gene end was trimmed by 1 base and the J gene end by 9 bases; junction bases not matched to a gene: 8. The CDR3 loop spans 15 amino acids. CDR3 protein: CSARGAQGAFSPLHF. The CDR3 bases are TGCAGTGCTAGAGGTGCTCAGGGGGCGTTTTCACCCCTCCACTTT.

In the case of this clonotype: One end of the junction varies from germline; a read error may be responsible. The rearrangement joins TRBV27 to TRBJ1-5; maybe TRBD1 (5 bases). This CDR3 region has 14 residues. Germline V gene lookup returns CDR1 MNHEY and CDR2 SMNVEV (reference sequence). DNA for the CDR3: TGTGCCAGCAGGCAGGACATGCCAAATCAGCCCCGGCATTTT. This codes for CASRQDMPNQPRHF.

The sample holds a few counts of this clonotype. The rearrangement joins TRBV20-1 to TRBJ2-6; D perhaps matches TRBD1 (6 bases). The CDR3 is 13 amino acids. V lost 6 bases to trimming and J lost 3 bases, with 9 bases between them. The germline gives CDR1 DFQATT, CDR2 SNEGSKA (reference sequence). The CDR3 loop is CSAPGVGANVLTF. The CDR3 DNA is TGCAGTGCACCAGGGGTTGGGGCCAACGTCCTGACTTTC.

The chain recombines TRBV18 with TRBJ2-5; no clear D gene. The germline V and J ends were trimmed by 5 bases and 0 bases, with 4 bases remaining between them. CDR3 size: 12 residues. Per germline, CDR1 KGHSH and CDR2 LQKENI. CDR3 protein: CASSADQETQYF. The CDR3 DNA is TGTGCCAGCTCAGCGGACCAAGAGACCCAGTACTTC.